A selection of T cell receptor beta chains follows, all from one sample in a study of blood T cell repertoires in COVID-19. Sequencing was performed with immunoSEQ multiplex PCR; in TCRdb, only in-frame clones are kept and a portion is missing. The sample contains 95,000 to 150,000 clones, 86% of which appear only once. The specimen was peripheral blood. These TCRs come from a man aged 40-50 years with acute or convalescent COVID-19. Each CDR3 is given with its conserved first and last residue. A D gene is named only where the DNA matches it firmly. Clone sizes are given selectively: once, few, many, or a class where the clone is expanded.

>TRBD1|TRBV19|few|TRBJ1-5
TGTGCCAGTAGTATGGACAGGTCACAGCCCCAGCATTTT
CASSMDRSQPQHF
>-|TRBV13|-|TRBJ2-1
TGTGCCAGCAGCTCCTCACTCTACAATGAGCAGTTCTTC
CASSSSLYNEQFF
>-|TRBV5-6|-|TRBJ1-2
TGTGCCAGCAGCTCGACAGGCAACCTGGACTATGGCTACACCTTC
CASSSTGNLDYGYTF
>TRBD1|TRBV24-1|-|TRBJ2-2
TGTGCCACCAGTGACACGACAGGGGGCACCGGGGAGCTGTTTTTT
CATSDTTGGTGELFF
>TRBD1|TRBV18|-|TRBJ1-2
TGTGCCAGCTCACCTTCCGACAGGGGGGGGCATGGCTACACCTTC
CASSPSDRGGHGYTF
>-|TRBV28|-|TRBJ2-7
TGTGCCAGCCTGAGGGCCCCAGACGAGCAGTACTTC
CASLRAPDEQYF
>TRBD1|TRBV5-1|-|TRBJ1-1
TGCGCCAGCAGCTCACTACAGGGGTTATCAACTGAAGCTTTCTTT
CASSSLQGLSTEAFF
>TRBD1|TRBV11-1|-|TRBJ1-1
TGTGCCAGCTCTCGGGACAGGGGTACTGAAGCTTTCTTT
CASSRDRGTEAFF
>-|TRBV30|-|TRBJ1-5
TGTGCCTGGGACAGCCAAAATCAGCCCCAGCATTTT
CAWDSQNQPQHF
>-|TRBV3-1/TRBV3-2|once|TRBJ2-2
TGTGCCAGTCACGACAGAGTGGACACCGGGGAGCTGTTTTTT
CASHDRVDTGELFF
>TRBD1|TRBV5-6|-|TRBJ1-5
TGTGCCAGCAGCTCAAGACAGGGGGCTGTTCAGCCCCAGCATTTT
CASSSRQGAVQPQHF
>-|TRBV11-2|-|TRBJ1-5
TGTGCCAGCAGCTTGGCAGGTGGGAGCAATCAGCCCCAGCATTTT
CASSLAGGSNQPQHF
>TRBD1|TRBV27|-|TRBJ2-3
TGTGCCAGCAGTTTATGGGGCAGGGGGAACACAGATACGCAGTATTTT
CASSLWGRGNTDTQYF
>TRBD1|TRBV11-2|-|TRBJ1-1
TGTGCCAGCAGCTCTCCCCCGGACAGGGAGAACACTGAAGCTTTCTTT
CASSSPPDRENTEAFF
>-|TRBV6-5|-|TRBJ1-1
TGTGCCAGCAGTTACTCGAGGGATGGGAACACTGAAGCTTTCTTT
CASSYSRDGNTEAFF
>-|TRBV6-1|-|TRBJ1-4
TGTGCCAGCAGTGACAGGGCACGGGAAAAACTGTTTTTT
CASSDRAREKLFF
>TRBD2|TRBV14|-|TRBJ2-5
TGTGCCAGCAGCCGAAGAGTTTTCTCAGCGGGGGCCCCGAAGTACCAAGAGACCCAGTACTTC
CASSRRVFSAGAPKYQETQYF
>-|TRBV19|-|TRBJ1-5
TGTGCCAGTACCCCGACAGGAACCCTAGGGCCTAATCAGCCCCAGCATTTT
CASTPTGTLGPNQPQHF
>-|TRBV7-9|-|TRBJ1-1
TGTGCCAGCAGCTTCGTACTCTCCGGTGAGAGCACTGAAGCTTTCTTT
CASSFVLSGESTEAFF
>-|TRBV3-1/TRBV3-2|-|TRBJ1-6
TGTGCCAGCAGCCAAGACAGGTTGGGTAATTCACCCCTCCACTTT
CASSQDRLGNSPLHF
>TRBD2|TRBV19|-|TRBJ2-1
TGTGCCAGTAGTATGAGACTAGCGGGGGATGAGCAGTTCTTC
CASSMRLAGDEQFF
>TRBD1|TRBV5-1|-|TRBJ2-7
TGCGCCAGCAGCTTAGTAACCGGGACAGGGAGCCACGAGCAGTACTTC
CASSLVTGTGSHEQYF
>-|TRBV5-1|-|TRBJ1-1
TGCGCCAGCAGCTTGGGAGGGCGGCACACTGAAGCTTTCTTT
CASSLGGRHTEAFF
>-|TRBV9|-|TRBJ1-5
TGTGCCAGCAGCGGGGGAGGTTGGCCCCAGCATTTT
CASSGGGWPQHF
>-|TRBV11-2|-|TRBJ1-3
TGTGCCAGCAGCTTAGATTACTCTGGAAACACCATATATTTT
CASSLDYSGNTIYF
>-|TRBV12-5|-|TRBJ2-7
TGTGCTAGTGGTTCTCAGACTCAGGGTCCCCTACCTCACGAGCAGTACTTC
CASGSQTQGPLPHEQYF
>-|TRBV28|-|TRBJ2-5
TGTGCCAGCACCCGGCGGGGCATGGTATTGGAGACCCAGTACTTC
CASTRRGMVLETQYF
>-|TRBV6-6|-|TRBJ2-1
TGTGTCTCGAGTGTCGGGGAACATGAGCAGTTCTTC
CVSSVGEHEQFF
>-|TRBV13|once|TRBJ1-2
TGTGCCAGCAGCTCTGACAACAGGGCTAACTATGGCTACACCTTC
CASSSDNRANYGYTF
>-|TRBV6-5|-|TRBJ1-2
TGTGCCAGCAGCCAGGGGACCTATGGCTACACCTTC
CASSQGTYGYTF
>-|TRBV11-1|once|TRBJ1-5
TGTGCCAGCAGCTGGGAGTTTGGTCAGCCCCAGCATTTT
CASSWEFGQPQHF
>TRBD2|TRBV4-2|-|TRBJ2-2
TGTGCCAGCAGCCTTCGAACGGGGACTAGCAAGGCGAACACCGGGGAGCTGTTTTTT
CASSLRTGTSKANTGELFF
>-|TRBV5-1|-|TRBJ1-4
TGCGCCAGCAGCTTCCGACAGCAAGCAACTAATGAAAAACTGTTTTTT
CASSFRQQATNEKLFF
>-|TRBV27|once|TRBJ1-2
TGTGCCAGCAGCCCGCAGTATACTAACTATGGCTACACCTTC
CASSPQYTNYGYTF
>-|TRBV14|-|TRBJ1-3
TGTGCCAGCAGCCAAGCCGAGGGAAGTACAGTATATTTT
CASSQAEGSTVYF
>-|TRBV15|-|TRBJ1-1
TGTGCCACCAGCACCCAGAGGGGACTTGAAGCTTTCTTT
CATSTQRGLEAFF
>TRBD1|TRBV30|many|TRBJ1-6
TGTGCCTGGACTACCGGGACAGGGAATAGTGATTCACCCCTCCACTTT
CAWTTGTGNSDSPLHF
>-|TRBV5-5|-|TRBJ2-5
TGTGCCAGCAGCTCGTACCGGGGTCAAGAGACCCAGTACTTC
CASSSYRGQETQYF
>TRBD1|TRBV6-6|-|TRBJ1-1
TGTGCCAGCAGTTACCCAAACAGGGGAGAAAACACTGAAGCTTTCTTT
CASSYPNRGENTEAFF
>-|TRBV20-1|-|TRBJ1-5
TGCAGTGCTAGTTCCAGGTCCGGGGGCAATCAGCCCCAGCATTTT
CSASSRSGGNQPQHF
>TRBD1|TRBV3-1/TRBV3-2|once|TRBJ1-5
TGTGCCAGCAGCCAAGATGGACAGGGGGCCGATCAGCCCCAGCATTTT
CASSQDGQGADQPQHF
>TRBD1|TRBV7-2|-|TRBJ1-2
TGTGCCAGCAGCTTGGGAGGACAGGGGGTATTAAAGTATGGCTACACCTTC
CASSLGGQGVLKYGYTF
>TRBD1|TRBV6-5|-|TRBJ2-7
TGTGCCAGCAGTAAGGACAGGGGGGGCTACGAGCAGTACTTC
CASSKDRGGYEQYF
>TRBD2|TRBV27|-|TRBJ2-1
TGTGCCAGCAGTCCCGGAGCGGGAGGGCAGTATGAGCAGTTCTTC
CASSPGAGGQYEQFF
>-|TRBV6-4|-|TRBJ1-5
TGTGCCAGCAGTCAGGGTTGGAGCAATCAGCCCCAGCATTTT
CASSQGWSNQPQHF
>-|TRBV27|once|TRBJ1-1
TGTGCCAGCAGTGGACACCTGGAGATTGAAGCTTTCTTT
CASSGHLEIEAFF
>-|TRBV6-2/TRBV6-3|-|TRBJ2-7
TGTGCCAGCAGTTACGACACCTCCTACGAGCAGTACTTC
CASSYDTSYEQYF
>-|TRBV5-5|-|TRBJ2-1
TGTGCCAGCAGCCCGCGGACTCTAGCGTTTGATGAGCAGTTCTTC
CASSPRTLAFDEQFF